The rows below give T cell receptor beta chains drawn from one sample of a study of blood T cell repertoires in COVID-19. Method: immunoSEQ multiplex PCR; TCRdb's copy keeps in-frame clones and lacks some. The sample holds over 200,000 clones, 85% to 90% seen once. The sequencing input was peripheral blood. Receptors were obtained from a man aged 25 to 40 with COVID-19, enrolled during active disease. CDR3s include the opening cysteine and the closing phenylalanine or tryptophan. A D gene is named only where the DNA matches it firmly. Clone sizes are given selectively: once, few, many, or a class where the clone is expanded.

>TRBJ2-7|TRBD1|TRBV5-1|.
CASRPNWGQLSPYEQYF
TGCGCCAGCAGACCTAACTGGGGACAGCTAAGTCCCTACGAGCAGTACTTC
>TRBJ1-5|.|TRBV28|.
CASSFGTGGMNQPQHF
TGTGCCAGCAGTTTTGGGACGGGGGGCATGAATCAGCCCCAGCATTTT
>TRBJ1-1|TRBD1|TRBV5-6|few
CASSLGQGMNTEAFF
TGTGCCAGCAGCCTGGGACAGGGGATGAACACTGAAGCTTTCTTT
>TRBJ1-5|.|TRBV18|.
CASSPDRINQPQHF
TGTGCCAGCTCGCCCGACAGGATCAATCAGCCCCAGCATTTT
>TRBJ2-5|.|TRBV24-1|.
CATSDSTGGPGSGRAPETQYF
TGTGCCACCAGTGACTCTACAGGGGGCCCAGGGAGCGGGAGGGCCCCGGAGACCCAGTACTTC
>TRBJ2-1|.|TRBV7-2|.
CASSLRQGGDEQFF
TGTGCCAGCAGCTTACGACAGGGCGGGGATGAGCAGTTCTTC
>TRBJ2-1|TRBD2|TRBV7-6|once
CASSPSWAGVRNEQFF
TGTGCCAGCAGCCCCTCCTGGGCGGGGGTTAGGAATGAGCAGTTCTTC
>TRBJ2-7|.|TRBV19|once
CASSIADSDSYEQYF
TGTGCCAGTAGTATTGCGGACAGCGACTCCTACGAGCAGTACTTC
>TRBJ2-1|.|TRBV11-2|.
CASSLDLGVGYNEQFF
TGTGCCAGCAGCTTAGATTTAGGGGTTGGCTACAATGAGCAGTTCTTC
>TRBJ1-5|.|TRBV10-3|.
CAISEGAGDPRNQPQHF
TGTGCCATCAGTGAGGGGGCAGGGGACCCTCGCAATCAGCCCCAGCATTTT
>TRBJ1-5|.|TRBV5-5|.
CASSFGGGQPQHF
TGTGCCAGCAGCTTCGGGGGGGGACAGCCCCAGCATTTT
>TRBJ2-7|.|TRBV11-2|few
CASSFYREYYEQYF
TGTGCCAGCAGCTTCTACAGGGAATACTACGAGCAGTACTTC
>TRBJ2-5|.|TRBV5-1|once
CASSLDRGETQYF
TGCGCCAGCAGCTTGGATAGGGGAGAGACCCAGTACTTC
>TRBJ1-3|.|TRBV6-5|once
CASSYEPLGPGNTIYF
TGTGCCAGCAGTTACGAGCCCCTAGGTCCTGGAAACACCATATATTTT
>TRBJ1-5|TRBD1|TRBV29-1|.
CSVQGAGNQPQHF
TGCAGCGTTCAGGGGGCTGGCAATCAGCCCCAGCATTTT
>TRBJ1-6|.|TRBV5-4|.
CASSAQNPNSPLHF
TGTGCCAGCAGCGCCCAGAACCCCAATTCACCCCTCCACTTT
>TRBJ1-2|.|TRBV9|.
CASSAGEGTAYGYTF
TGTGCCAGCAGCGCCGGGGAGGGTACTGCCTATGGCTACACCTTC
>TRBJ1-3|.|TRBV5-6|.
CASSLKDTGVGNTIYF
TGTGCCAGCAGCTTAAAGGATACGGGGGTCGGAAACACCATATATTTT
>TRBJ2-3|TRBD2|TRBV10-3|.
CAIRREDGTDTQYF
TGTGCCATCAGGCGGGAGGACGGCACAGATACGCAGTATTTT
>TRBJ2-7|.|TRBV5-4|.
CASSSPEGYEQYF
TGTGCCAGCAGCTCCCCTGAGGGCTACGAGCAGTACTTC
>TRBJ2-1|TRBD1|TRBV7-2|.
CASTLLGTASSYNEQFF
TGTGCCAGCACCCTCCTGGGGACAGCAAGCTCCTACAATGAGCAGTTCTTC
>TRBJ2-5|TRBD1|TRBV9|few
CASSPGDRGETQYF
TGTGCCAGCAGCCCTGGGGACAGGGGGGAGACCCAGTACTTC
>TRBJ2-2|.|TRBV7-9|.
CASSQDSRGELFF
TGTGCCAGCAGCCAGGACAGTCGCGGGGAGCTGTTTTTT
>TRBJ1-5|.|TRBV5-5|.
CASSLWGRDQPQHF
TGTGCCAGCAGCTTGTGGGGCAGGGATCAGCCCCAGCATTTT
>TRBJ2-1|TRBD1|TRBV29-1|.
CSTDRGKQFF
TGCAGCACGGACAGGGGGAAACAGTTCTTC
>TRBJ1-4|.|TRBV2|once
CASKNRDSTNEKLFF
TGTGCCAGCAAGAACAGGGATTCTACTAATGAAAAACTGTTTTTT
>TRBJ1-2|.|TRBV29-1|.
CSVEAGGAIANYGYTF
TGCAGCGTTGAAGCGGGGGGAGCAATTGCTAACTATGGCTACACCTTC